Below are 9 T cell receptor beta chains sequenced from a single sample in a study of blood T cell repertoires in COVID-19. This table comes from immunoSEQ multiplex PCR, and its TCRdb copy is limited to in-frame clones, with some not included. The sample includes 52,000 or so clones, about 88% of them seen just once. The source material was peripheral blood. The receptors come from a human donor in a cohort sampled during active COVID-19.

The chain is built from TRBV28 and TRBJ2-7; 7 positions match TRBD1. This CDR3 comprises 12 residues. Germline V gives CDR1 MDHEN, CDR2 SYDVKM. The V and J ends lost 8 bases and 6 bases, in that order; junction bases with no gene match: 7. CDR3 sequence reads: CASGDRVAEQYF. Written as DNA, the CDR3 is TGTGCCAGCGGAGACAGGGTCGCCGAGCAGTACTTC.

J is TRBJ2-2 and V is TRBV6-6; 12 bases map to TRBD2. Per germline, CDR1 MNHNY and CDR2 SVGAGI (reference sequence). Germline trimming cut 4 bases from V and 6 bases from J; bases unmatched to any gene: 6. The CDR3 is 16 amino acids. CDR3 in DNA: TGTGCCAGCAGTTCTAGCGGGGGGGCCAGGGCCGGGGAGCTGTTTTTT. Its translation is CASSSSGGARAGELFF.

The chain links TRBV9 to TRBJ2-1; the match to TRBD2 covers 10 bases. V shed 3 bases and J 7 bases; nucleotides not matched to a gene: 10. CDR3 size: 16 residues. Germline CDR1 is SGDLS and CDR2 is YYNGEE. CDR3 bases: TGTGCCAGCAGCGGAGCCCTAAGCGGGGGGGCAAATGAGCAGTTCTTC. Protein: CASSGALSGGANEQFF.

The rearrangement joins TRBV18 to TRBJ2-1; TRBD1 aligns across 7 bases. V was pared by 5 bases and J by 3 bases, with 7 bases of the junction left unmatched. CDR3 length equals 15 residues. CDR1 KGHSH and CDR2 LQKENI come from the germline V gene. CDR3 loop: CASSAIRGYYNEQFF. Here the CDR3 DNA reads TGTGCCAGCTCAGCCATCAGGGGGTACTACAATGAGCAGTTCTTC.

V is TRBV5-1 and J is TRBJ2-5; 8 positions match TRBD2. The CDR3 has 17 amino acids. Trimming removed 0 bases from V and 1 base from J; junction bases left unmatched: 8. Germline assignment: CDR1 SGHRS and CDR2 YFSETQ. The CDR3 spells CASSLAGTSSGQETQYF. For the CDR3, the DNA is TGCGCCAGCAGCTTGGCCGGGACTAGTTCTGGCCAAGAGACCCAGTACTTC. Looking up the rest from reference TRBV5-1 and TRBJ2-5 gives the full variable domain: KAGVTQTPRYLIKTRGQQVTLSCSPISGHRSVSWYQQTPGQGLQFLFEYFSETQRNKGNFPGRFSGRQFSNSRSEMNVSTLELGDSALYLCASSLAGTSSGQETQYFGPGTRLLVL.

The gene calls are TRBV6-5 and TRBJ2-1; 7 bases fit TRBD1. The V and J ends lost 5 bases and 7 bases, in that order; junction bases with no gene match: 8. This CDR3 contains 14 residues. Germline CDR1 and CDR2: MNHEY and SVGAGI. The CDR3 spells CASSKRQGGNEQFF. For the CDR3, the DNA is TGTGCCAGCAGTAAACGACAGGGCGGTAATGAGCAGTTCTTC.

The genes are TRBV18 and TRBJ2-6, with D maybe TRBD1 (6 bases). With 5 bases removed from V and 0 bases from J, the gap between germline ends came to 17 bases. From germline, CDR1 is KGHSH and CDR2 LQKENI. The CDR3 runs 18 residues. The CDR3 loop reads CASSLGDTLFSGANVLTF. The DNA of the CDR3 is TGTGCCAGCTCATTAGGGGACACCCTATTCTCTGGGGCCAACGTCCTGACTTTC. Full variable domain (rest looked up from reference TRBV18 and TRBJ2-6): NAGVMQNPRHLVRRRGQEARLRCSPMKGHSHVYWYRQLPEEGLKFMVYLQKENIIDESGMPKERFSAEFPKEGPSILRIQQVVRGDSAAYFCASSLGDTLFSGANVLTFGAGSRLTVL.

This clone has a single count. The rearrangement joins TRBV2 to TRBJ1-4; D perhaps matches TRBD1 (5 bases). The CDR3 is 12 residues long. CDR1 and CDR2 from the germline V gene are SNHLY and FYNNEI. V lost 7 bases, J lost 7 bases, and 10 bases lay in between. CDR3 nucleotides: TGTGCCAGCAATCAGGGCGGTGAAAAACTGTTTTTT. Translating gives CASNQGGEKLFF.

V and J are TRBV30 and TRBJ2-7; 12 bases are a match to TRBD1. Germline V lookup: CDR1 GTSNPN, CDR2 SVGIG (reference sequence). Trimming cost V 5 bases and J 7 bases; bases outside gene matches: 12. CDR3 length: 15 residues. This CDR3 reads CAWLRTGTGGREQYF. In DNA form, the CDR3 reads TGTGCCTGGCTTAGGACCGGGACAGGGGGCCGGGAGCAGTACTTC.